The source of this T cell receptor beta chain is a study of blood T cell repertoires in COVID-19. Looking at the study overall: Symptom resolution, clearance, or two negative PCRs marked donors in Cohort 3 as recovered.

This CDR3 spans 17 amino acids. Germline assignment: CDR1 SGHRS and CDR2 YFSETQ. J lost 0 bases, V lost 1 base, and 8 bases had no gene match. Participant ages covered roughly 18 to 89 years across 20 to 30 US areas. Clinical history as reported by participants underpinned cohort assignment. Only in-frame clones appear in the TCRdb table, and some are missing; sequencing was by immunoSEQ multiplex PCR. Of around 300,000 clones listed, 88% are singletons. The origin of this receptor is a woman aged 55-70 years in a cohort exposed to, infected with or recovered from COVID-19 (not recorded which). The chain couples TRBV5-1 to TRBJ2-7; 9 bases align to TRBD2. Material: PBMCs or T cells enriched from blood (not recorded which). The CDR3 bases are TGCGCCAGCAGCTTGAGGGCTAGCGGGACGAGCTCCTACGAGCAGTACTTC. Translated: CASSLRASGTSSYEQYF.